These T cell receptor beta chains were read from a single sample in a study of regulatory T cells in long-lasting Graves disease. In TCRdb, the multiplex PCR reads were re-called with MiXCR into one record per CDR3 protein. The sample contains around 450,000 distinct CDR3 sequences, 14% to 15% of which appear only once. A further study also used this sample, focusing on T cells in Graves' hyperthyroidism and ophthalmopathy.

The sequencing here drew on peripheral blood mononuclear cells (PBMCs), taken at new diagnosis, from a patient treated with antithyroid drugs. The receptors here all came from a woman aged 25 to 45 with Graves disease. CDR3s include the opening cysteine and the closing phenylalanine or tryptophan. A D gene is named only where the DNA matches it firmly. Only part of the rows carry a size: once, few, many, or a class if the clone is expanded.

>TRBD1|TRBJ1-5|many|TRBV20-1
TGCAGTGCTAGCCCCTTGACAGGGTCAGGACAGCCCCAGCATTTT
CSASPLTGSGQPQHF
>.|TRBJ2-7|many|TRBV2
TGTGCCAGCAGTGACAGCGGCCCCTCGGACGAGCAGTACTTC
CASSDSGPSDEQYF
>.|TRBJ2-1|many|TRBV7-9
TGTGCCAGCAGCTCCCTTGGGGGAAATGTGAATGAGCAGTTCTTC
CASSSLGGNVNEQFF
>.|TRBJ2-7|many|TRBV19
TGTGCCAGTCAAAAAGGCAACTACGAGCAGTACTTC
CASQKGNYEQYF
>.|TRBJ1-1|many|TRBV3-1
TGTGCCAGCAGCCAAGCAGGTTGGGGCACTGAAGCTTTCTTT
CASSQAGWGTEAFF
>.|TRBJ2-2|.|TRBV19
TGTGCCAGTTCAGGGTCGAACACCGGGGAGCTGTTTTTT
CASSGSNTGELFF
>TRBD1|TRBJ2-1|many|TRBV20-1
TGCAGTGCGCCGGAGCCGAACGGACAGGGGGTCTTTTGGCAGTTCTTC
CSAPEPNGQGVFWQFF
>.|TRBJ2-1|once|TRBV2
TGTACCAGCAGTCGAACACAGAATGAGCAGTTCTTC
CTSSRTQNEQFF
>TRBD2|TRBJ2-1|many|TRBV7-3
TGTGCCAGCAGCTCGGGACTAGCGGGAGAAGAGGAGCAGTTCTTC
CASSSGLAGEEEQFF
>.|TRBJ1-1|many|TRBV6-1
TGTGCCAGCAGGATCAAGGAGGAGGCTTTCTTT
CASRIKEEAFF
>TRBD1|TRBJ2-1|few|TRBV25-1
TGTGCCAGCATCCGAACAGGGGGCCATGAGCAGTTCTTC
CASIRTGGHEQFF
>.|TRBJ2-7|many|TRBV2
TGTGCCAGCAGTGAAGCCAATAGGGATACCTACGAGCAGTACTTC
CASSEANRDTYEQYF
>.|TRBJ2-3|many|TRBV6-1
TGTGCCAGCAGTCCCCGGAAAGATACGCAGTATTTT
CASSPRKDTQYF
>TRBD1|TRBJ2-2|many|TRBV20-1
TGCAGTGCTAGAAGTGCAGGGGGCTACACCGGGGAGCTGTTTTTT
CSARSAGGYTGELFF
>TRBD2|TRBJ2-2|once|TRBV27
TGTGCCAGCAGCACCATAGCGGGAGGTTATTCGGAGCTGTTTTTT
CASSTIAGGYSELFF
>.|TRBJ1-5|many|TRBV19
TGTGCCAGTAGTATTAATGCTGACAGGAATCAGCCCCAGCATTTT
CASSINADRNQPQHF
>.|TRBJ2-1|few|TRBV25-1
TGTGCCAGCAGTGAATCCGGTGGGGGCAATGAGCAGTTCTTC
CASSESGGGNEQFF
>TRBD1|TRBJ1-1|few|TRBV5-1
TGCGCCAGCAGCGGTCCGACAGGGCTGAACACTGAAGCTTTCTTT
CASSGPTGLNTEAFF
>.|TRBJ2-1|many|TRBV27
TGTGCCAGCAGCCCCCGTGGTTTGGCGGGTACTGGTGAGCAGTTCTTC
CASSPRGLAGTGEQFF
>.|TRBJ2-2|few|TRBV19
TGTGCCAGTAGTATCGGTGGGGGCAGCGTCCCCGGGGAGCTGTTTTTT
CASSIGGGSVPGELFF
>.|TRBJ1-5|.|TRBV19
TGTGCCAGTAGTGCCCTCCGGGGCAATCAGCCCCAGCATTTT
CASSALRGNQPQHF
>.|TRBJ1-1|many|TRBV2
TGTGCCAGCAGGGGAAGGGGGAACACTGAAGCTTTCTTT
CASRGRGNTEAFF
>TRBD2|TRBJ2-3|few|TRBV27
TGTGCCAGCAGTGACGGGAGTAGCGGGAGTTATACGCAGTATTTT
CASSDGSSGSYTQYF
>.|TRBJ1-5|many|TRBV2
TGTGCCAGCAGTCTCCCATGGGGGGATAGCAATCAGCCCCAGCATTTT
CASSLPWGDSNQPQHF
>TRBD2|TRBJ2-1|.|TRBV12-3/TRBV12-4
TGTGCCAGCAGTTCCGGACTAGCGGGAAACGACTTC
CASSSGLAGNDF
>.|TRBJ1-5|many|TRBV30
TGTGCCTGGAAGGAGGGAACAACCAATCAGCCCCAACATTTT
CAWKEGTTNQPQHF
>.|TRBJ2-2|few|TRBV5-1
TGCGCCAGCAGAGGGGGGCTCGCCGACACCGGGGAGCTGTTTTTT
CASRGGLADTGELFF
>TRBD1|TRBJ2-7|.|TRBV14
TGTGCCAGCAGCCAAGCCTCGGGACAGGTCTCCTACGAGCAGTACTTC
CASSQASGQVSYEQYF
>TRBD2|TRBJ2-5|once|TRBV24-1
TGTGCCACCAGTGATTCATCGGGAGGGCCAAGAGAGACCCAGTACTTC
CATSDSSGGPRETQYF
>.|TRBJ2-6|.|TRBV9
TGTGCCAGCAGCGTAGACCCGACATACTCTGGGGCCAACGTCCTGACTTTC
CASSVDPTYSGANVLTF
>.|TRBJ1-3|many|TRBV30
TGTGCCTGGACCTCGGCACCGGGCGCTGGAAACACCATATATTTT
CAWTSAPGAGNTIYF
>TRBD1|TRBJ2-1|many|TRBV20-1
TGCAGTGCTAGAGAAGGGACAGGGTACAATGAGCAGTTCTTC
CSAREGTGYNEQFF
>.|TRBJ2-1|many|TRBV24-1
TGTGCCACCAGTGCCTCTGCGTTAGAGCAGTTCTTC
CATSASALEQFF
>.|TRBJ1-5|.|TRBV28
TGTGCCAGCAGTCTACACGGCAATCAGCCCCAGCATTTT
CASSLHGNQPQHF
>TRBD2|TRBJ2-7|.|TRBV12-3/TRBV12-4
TGTGCCAGCTGCTTGGGGCGGGGAGGGTACGAGCAGTACTTC
CASCLGRGGYEQYF
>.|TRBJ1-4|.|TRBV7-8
TGTGCCAGCAGCCTTGCCCAGATTTCCGGCCCAACTAATGAAAAACTGTTTTTT
CASSLAQISGPTNEKLFF
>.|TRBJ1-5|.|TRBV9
TGTGCCAGCAGCGCGGGGAGGGTCTATAGCAATCAGCCCCAGCATTTT
CASSAGRVYSNQPQHF
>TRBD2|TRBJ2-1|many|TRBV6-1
TGTGCCAGCTCCGGGACTAGCGTCTACAATGAGCAGTTCTTC
CASSGTSVYNEQFF
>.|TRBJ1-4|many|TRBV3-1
TGTGCCAGCAGCCAATACTCAACTAATGAAAAACTGTTTTTT
CASSQYSTNEKLFF
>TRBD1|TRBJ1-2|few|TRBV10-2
TGCGCCAGCAGGAGACAGGGGGCCTATGGCTACACCTTC
CASRRQGAYGYTF
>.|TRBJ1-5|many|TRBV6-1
TGTGCCAGCAGTCAGGAGGGGGGTGACAATCAGCCCCAGCATTTT
CASSQEGGDNQPQHF
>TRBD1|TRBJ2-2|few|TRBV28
TGTGCCAGCAGTGTAACAGGGGTCGGGGAGCTGTTTTTT
CASSVTGVGELFF
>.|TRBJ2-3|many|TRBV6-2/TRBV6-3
TGTGCCAGCAGTTACTCGAGGGGGAGCGGGATTGCAGATACGCAGTATTTT
CASSYSRGSGIADTQYF
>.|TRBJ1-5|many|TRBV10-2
TGCGCCAGCAGTGACAGGGGTAATCAGCCCCAGCATTTT
CASSDRGNQPQHF
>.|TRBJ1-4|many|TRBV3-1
TGTGCCAGCAGCCCGGGACGGTTTATATTAGAAGAAAAACTGTTTTTT
CASSPGRFILEEKLFF
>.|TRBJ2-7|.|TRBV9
TGTGCCAGCAGCCTGGGGGGAGACGGAATTACCCAGTACGAGCAGTACTTC
CASSLGGDGITQYEQYF
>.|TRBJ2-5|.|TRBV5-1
TGCGCCAGCAGCTTCGAGGAGGGAGGACACCAAGAGACCCAGTACTTC
CASSFEEGGHQETQYF
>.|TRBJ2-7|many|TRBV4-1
TGCGCCAGCAGCCAAGATGATGACAGGTTCTACGAGCAGTACTTC
CASSQDDDRFYEQYF
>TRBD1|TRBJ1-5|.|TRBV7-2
TGTGCCAGCAGTAAAGGGCCGACAGGGTTGGCTCAGCCCCAGCATTTT
CASSKGPTGLAQPQHF
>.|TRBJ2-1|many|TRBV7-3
TGTGCCAGCAGCTCGTGGGGGCAGCGGGAGCAGTTCTTC
CASSSWGQREQFF
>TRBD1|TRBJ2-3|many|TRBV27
TGTGCCAGCAGCCCCGACCGGACAGGGTACACAGATACGCAGTATTTT
CASSPDRTGYTDTQYF
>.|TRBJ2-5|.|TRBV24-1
TGTGCCACCAGTGACCCGGGGAGAGGGGAGACCCAGTACTTC
CATSDPGRGETQYF
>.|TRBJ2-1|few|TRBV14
TGTGCCAGCAGCCCAGCCCAGGGCTACCATACCGGCAATGAGCAGTTCTTC
CASSPAQGYHTGNEQFF